This T cell receptor beta chain was sequenced in a study of OX40 agonist ivuxolimab in advanced cancers. Regarding the complete study: Ivuxolimab was an agonistic, fully human IgG2 monoclonal antibody directed against OX40 (CD134), a costimulatory receptor. Intravenous ivuxolimab was administered to patients every 2 weeks at six dose levels: 0.01, 0.1, 0.3, 1.5, 3 and 10 mg/kg. Of the 50 to 55 patients in dose escalation, approximately 20 had hepatocellular carcinoma, approximately 15 had melanoma, 9 had renal cell carcinoma and 9 had head and neck cancer. In the dose-escalation cohort, 82.7% of patients were male, and the mean age was around 60 years, with a range of about 23 to 85. Prior anti-PD-1, anti-PD-L1 or anti-CTLA-4 therapy was permitted, and checkpoint inhibitors had been received by more than 35% of dose-escalation patients. Partial responses occurred in three dose-escalation patients: two with cutaneous melanoma and one with hepatocellular carcinoma. The point of sequencing TCRbeta in the periphery was to test whether ivuxolimab changed TCR sequence diversity and drove clonal T-cell expansion. The paper describes the monotherapy dose-escalation part (N = 52 patients) of the phase I trial of ivuxolimab.

The trial excluded patients who had a history of autoimmune disease or who were on systemic immunosuppression. In every dose cohort, peripheral blood was drawn for TCR sequencing at baseline, cycle 4 day 1, and cycle 7 day 1. The samples were taken from a phase I, first-in-human, multicenter, open-label dose-escalation trial of ivuxolimab. Adults with locally advanced or metastatic melanoma, renal cell, hepatocellular, or head and neck squamous cell carcinoma were enrolled in the trial. Before TCR sequencing, CD4+ T cells and CD8+ T cells were sorted from peripheral blood as separate populations. To sequence the TCRbeta CDR3 region, genomic DNA was isolated from the sorted cells. TCRbeta CDR3 regions were sequenced using the immunoSEQ Assay. Held by TCRdb, this immuneACCESS table contains in-frame sequences only and omits some clones. Under half of the omission traces to an unresolved V gene where checked; the cause of the rest is unknown. Present in this sample are 64,000 or so clones, roughly 80% of which were seen just once. 0.6% to 0.8% of the sample rests with the top ten.

Comments on this clone: Its recognized antigen is unknown. No base-level quality is on record; no much larger clone is a single base apart.

Germline trimming amounts to 3 bases on V and 2 bases on J, with 8 as the count of junction bases outside the gene matches. CDR1 and CDR2, per the germline V gene (reference sequence), are LNHDA and SQIVND. From its cysteine to its phenylalanine, the CDR3 spans 16 amino acids. Here the CDR3 DNA is all that survives: 48 bases in frame from base 1. General findings and caveats noted by the study authors: In the 0.1-3.0 mg/kg groups, partial responders had among the lowest normalized peripheral clonal expansion, particularly in CD8+ T cells. The antigen specificity of the peripheral T cells that underwent clonal expansion was not determined. After ivuxolimab, expanded clones were on average more numerous among CD8+ T cells than among CD4+ T cells. Low levels of normalized T-cell clonal expansion were also seen in some patients who did not respond. At doses of 0.1 to 3.0 mg/kg, clonal expansion of both CD4+ and CD8+ T cells in blood was seen between baseline and week 6.

This receptor was obtained from an adult with an advanced solid tumor such as melanoma, head and neck, liver or kidney cancer. Sequencing was performed on CD4+ or CD8+ T cells sorted from blood, taken in a trial of the OX40 agonist ivuxolimab. The chain joins TRBV19 to TRBJ2-7; 9 nucleotides in the junction match TRBD1. CDR3 sequence: CASSIWGQGKTYEQYF. The sequence in DNA is TGTGCCAGTAGTATTTGGGGACAGGGCAAAACCTACGAGCAGTACTTC.